This T cell receptor (beta chain) is from a study of blood T cell repertoires in COVID-19 (dated by TCRdb to between 2020 and 2021). The study in broad terms: Samples from collaborators originated in the United States, Italy and Spain and spanned both the acute and convalescent phases of COVID-19. The sample metadata nearly always contained a de-identified subject ID, COVID-19 status, age in years and sex. Where available, HLA class I and class II types were obtained from metadata supplied by the sample provider rather than from assay-based typing. Subjects who had been exposed to COVID-19, were actively infected with it, or had recovered from it provided the deeply sampled blood TCRbeta repertoires that made up the dataset. The samples were drawn from the first 160 participants of the ongoing ImmuneRACE study and from over 950 subjects provided by 6 global collaborators. The repertoires were released in a freely available public database meant as a resource for research on the immune response to SARS-CoV-2. The material from the prospective study consisted of cDNA or gDNA derived from T cells, B-cell-depleted T cells, or PBMCs.

The CDR1 and CDR2 encoded by the germline V gene are SGHDN and FVKESK. V and J lose 1 base and 0 bases, and a span of 12 bases separates them. The CDR3 runs 16 amino acids, cysteine and phenylalanine included. The sequence is cut down to CDR3 DNA, 48 bases in frame from base 1. On this clone: Its target antigen remains unknown. Per-base quality was not reported, and no clone a single base away is much larger than it.

What the authors observed across the whole study: The amount of clinical and demographic metadata varied by source and participant and was provided uncurated.

Whole blood was collected in K2EDTA tubes by collaborating institutions according to the institutions' own protocols. For TCRbeta analysis, collaborator samples were shipped as frozen whole blood, as isolated PBMCs, or as DNA extracted from either sample type. The immunoSEQ Assay, a bias-controlled multiplex PCR, was used to amplify TCRbeta CDR3 regions from genomic DNA. In the original analysis: The number of nucleated cells in each sample was estimated from the amplification of reference gene primers within the assay. To quantify the absolute abundance of each unique TCRbeta CDR3 rearrangement, sequence reads were collapsed and filtered. For each sample, productive Simpson clonality was calculated as the square root of Simpson's diversity index across productive rearrangements. This immuneACCESS table, as held by TCRdb, lists in-frame sequences with V and J called but not all clones. Of the missing ones, under half trace to an unresolved V gene in checked studies; the others have no known cause. V and J calls and clone size are those listed in that table; D and trimming were worked out from the DNA. For this sample the table gives over 100,000 clones, of which around four fifths were detected only once. The ten largest account for about a tenth of the sample.

The chain joins TRBV14 to TRBJ1-1; matching of 5 bases hints at TRBD1 as the D gene. The sequence was obtained from a middle-aged man with active or convalescent COVID-19. Sample: peripheral blood. In nucleotide form, the sequence is TGTGCCAGCAGCCAAGGACACTGGGGGGTGAACACTGAAGCTTTCTTT. This sequence encodes CASSQGHWGVNTEAFF.